The next 29 T cell receptor beta chains were all read from a single sample in a study of T-cell memory formation after mild COVID-19. TCRdb passed the 5' RACE reads through MiXCR, listing each CDR3 protein once. The table shows a few hundred thousand distinct CDR3 sequences, with 15% to 20% occurring only once. Sample: PBMCs or a T cell subset sorted from them (not recorded which). Receptors were obtained from a man between 18 and 35 years old who had mild COVID-19 (a few samples of this study predate the infection). Cell type and time point are not known.

This clonotype was detected a few times. This rearrangement joins TRBV2 to TRBJ1-1; D gene ambiguous. The CDR3 totals 12 residues. Germline lookup yields CDR1 SNHLY and CDR2 FYNNEI. The V end lost 4 bases, the J end lost 6 bases, and 9 bases lay between the germline ends. In nucleotides, the CDR3 is TGTGCCAGCAGTGTCGAGGGCCCTGAAGCTTTCTTT. Translating it yields CASSVEGPEAFF.

This clonotype was recorded once. This sequence joins TRBV4-2 and TRBJ2-2; the D is unclear. Trimming removed 3 bases from V and 4 bases from J, with 15 bases in between. CDR3 length: 16 amino acids. The germline CDR1 and CDR2 sequences are LGHNA and YNFKEQ. The chain's CDR3 is CASSQRPGGSTGELFF. For the CDR3, the DNA is TGTGCCAGCAGCCAGCGCCCTGGTGGATCCACCGGGGAGCTGTTTTTT.

This clonotype was counted a few times. The chain links TRBV14 to TRBJ1-2; D gene uncertain. Germline CDR1 is SGHDN and CDR2 is FVKESK. The CDR3 has 12 amino acids. V was shortened by 1 base and J by 8 bases, with 8 bases between the two germline ends. The CDR3 is CASSQGQEGYTF. CDR3 nucleotide sequence: TGTGCCAGCAGCCAAGGTCAAGAAGGCTACACCTTC.

The rearrangement uses TRBV12-3 or TRBV12-4 and TRBJ2-2; D not certain. This CDR3 is built from 14 residues. V shed 5 bases and J shed 5 bases, with 12 bases lying between them. The CDR3 DNA reads as TGTGCCAGCAGTCCGAGATGGGCGACCGGGGAGCTGTTTTTT. This encodes CASSPRWATGELFF.

This clonotype was picked up many times. V gene TRBV4-3 combines with J gene TRBJ1-2; no reliable D call. From germline, CDR1 is LGHNA and CDR2 YSLEER. The CDR3 has 14 residues. The V gene lost 0 bases and the J gene lost 8 bases, with 13 bases spanning the gap. The DNA for the CDR3 is TGCGCCAGCAGCCAAGAACAGTTGCTAAACGGCTACACCTTC. Translated, it gives CASSQEQLLNGYTF.

This clonotype has a handful of counts. The rearrangement joins TRBV12-3 or TRBV12-4 to TRBJ2-1, with 9 bases fitting TRBD1. The ends lost 7 bases at V and 4 bases at J; junction bases unmatched: 23. The CDR3 sequence is 20 residues long. CDR3 sequence: CASTISPGQGDGYAYNEQFF. As DNA, the CDR3 is TGTGCCAGCACCATCTCTCCGGGACAGGGAGATGGTTACGCATACAATGAGCAGTTCTTC.

V gene TRBV7-2 combines with J gene TRBJ2-2; D ambiguous. The ends were cut back, 6 bases at V and 1 base at J, with 9 bases in the middle. From germline, CDR1 is SGHTA and CDR2 FQGNSA. This CDR3 has 14 amino acids. The CDR3 DNA reads TGTGCCAGCAGGACGGACGTGAACACCGGGGAGCTGTTTTTT. Translating it yields CASRTDVNTGELFF.

This clonotype was counted between two and nine times. A much larger clone lies one base from this, so it may be a read error. The chain uses TRBV14 and TRBJ2-5, with TRBD1 matching over 7 bases. Germline CDR1 is SGHDN and CDR2 is FVKESK. V was pared by 4 bases and J by 2 bases, with 4 bases of the junction left unmatched. This CDR3 spans 14 amino acids. CDR3 loop: CASSPGGQQETQYF. CDR3 coding DNA: TGTGCCAGCAGCCCAGGGGGACAGCAAGAGACCCAGTACTTC.

The V and J genes are TRBV11-2 and TRBJ1-5, with TRBD1 matching over 9 bases. Trimming at V came to 5 bases and at J to 1 base, leaving 6 bases not matched to a gene. Germline-derived CDR1 and CDR2 are SGHAT and FQNNGV. The CDR3 loop spans 16 amino acids. CDR3 residues: CASSQGQGLSNQPQHF. CDR3 nucleotides: TGTGCCAGCAGCCAAGGACAGGGGCTAAGCAATCAGCCCCAGCATTTT.

This clonotype showed up just a few times. The chain employs TRBV5-5 and TRBJ1-5; D uncertain. CDR3 length: 15 amino acids. Germline lookup yields CDR1 SGHKS and CDR2 YYEKEE (reference sequence). With 0 bases removed from V and 1 base from J, the gap between germline ends came to 8 bases. CDR3 nucleotide sequence: TGTGCCAGCAGCTTGGAGGCCGGAAGCAATCAGCCCCAGCATTTT. It yields the protein CASSLEAGSNQPQHF.

This clonotype was found many times. This chain's CDR3 is CASSLRLLGAEAFF. The DNA for the CDR3 is TGTGCCAGCAGCTTACGACTTTTGGGCGCTGAAGCTTTCTTT. The genes are TRBV7-2 and TRBJ1-1; D remains unclear. The CDR3 covers 14 residues. The ends were cut back, 2 bases at V and 6 bases at J, with 13 bases in the middle. Germline CDR1 and CDR2: SGHTA and FQGNSA.

A few counts support this clonotype. The chain joins TRBV20-1 to TRBJ1-1; D gene ambiguous. The CDR3 runs 12 residues. Trimming removed 6 bases from V and 1 base from J, with 9 bases in between. Germline CDR1 DFQATT, CDR2 SNEGSKA (reference sequence). In nucleotides, the CDR3 is TGCAGTGCATTGACACCGAACACTGAAGCTTTCTTT. It specifies CSALTPNTEAFF.

This clonotype was picked up a small number of times. The chain recombines TRBV3-1 with TRBJ1-2, with a weak D call TRBD1 (6 bases). The CDR3 consists of 15 residues. Trimming removed 3 bases at V and 3 bases at J, with 14 bases between. The V gene's germline CDR1 is LGHDT and CDR2 YNNKEL (reference sequence). In DNA, the CDR3 is TGTGCCAGCAGCCACCGTTTTAAGGGGGACTATGGCTACACCTTC. Amino acids: CASSHRFKGDYGYTF.

The chain employs TRBV3-1 and TRBJ2-7; D ambiguous. Trimming cost V 3 bases and J 4 bases, with 4 bases left between them. The germline CDR1 and CDR2 sequences are LGHDT and YNNKEL (reference sequence). This CDR3 region has 11 residues. CDR3 sequence: CASSHRYEQYF. As DNA, the CDR3 is TGTGCCAGCAGCCACAGGTACGAGCAGTACTTC.

The gene calls are TRBV4-1 and TRBJ2-5, with D possibly being TRBD2 (5 bases). Trimming cost V 4 bases and J 1 base, with 19 bases left between them. Germline CDR1 is MGHRA and CDR2 is YSYEKL. The CDR3 contains 17 residues. CDR3 loop: CASSRKGEQTSQETQYF. For the CDR3, the DNA is TGCGCCAGCAGCCGAAAGGGAGAACAGACCTCCCAAGAGACCCAGTACTTC.

This clonotype was seen a few times. V usage is TRBV7-2 and J usage is TRBJ1-2; the match to TRBD1 covers 7 bases. V was pared by 5 bases and J by 4 bases, with 7 bases of the junction left unmatched. Germline loops: CDR1 SGHTA, CDR2 FQGNSA. CDR3 size: 14 residues. The CDR3 DNA sequence: TGTGCCAGCAGCCTTAACAGGGGAGGCTATGGCTACACCTTC. Translated, it gives CASSLNRGGYGYTF.

This clonotype came up many times. The V and J genes are TRBV12-3 or TRBV12-4 and TRBJ2-2; TRBD2 agrees at 8 bases. V was pared by 3 bases and J by 4 bases, with 7 bases of the junction left unmatched. This CDR3 has 16 residues. The CDR3 sequence is CASSFADGGATGELFF. For the CDR3, the DNA is TGTGCCAGCAGTTTCGCGGACGGGGGGGCCACCGGGGAGCTGTTTTTT.

This rearrangement joins TRBV9 to TRBJ2-6; D perhaps matches TRBD1 (6 bases). CDR1 SGDLS and CDR2 YYNGEE come from the germline V gene. The CDR3 runs 17 residues. Between the trimmed V and J ends, which lost 0 bases and 4 bases, there was a span of 14 bases. CDR3 region: CASSVALQGWGANVLTF. As DNA, the CDR3 is TGTGCCAGCAGCGTAGCGTTACAGGGCTGGGGGGCCAACGTCCTGACTTTC.

This clonotype was seen a few times. The V call is TRBV18, the J call TRBJ2-2; maybe TRBD2 (6 bases). The CDR3 contains 15 residues. Deletions cut 0 bases from V and 5 bases from J, with 10 bases between. Germline CDR1 reads KGHSH; CDR2 reads LQKENI. This CDR3 is CASSPPRGGTGELFF. The DNA for the CDR3 is TGTGCCAGCTCACCACCGCGGGGCGGGACCGGGGAGCTGTTTTTT.

This clonotype was picked up a small number of times. V and J are TRBV5-4 and TRBJ2-1; tentatively, D is TRBD2 (5 bases). The ends were cut back, 4 bases at V and 4 bases at J, with 9 bases in the middle. Germline-derived CDR1 and CDR2 are SGHNT and YYREEE (reference sequence). The CDR3 spans 13 residues. The CDR3 is CASSLGEYNEQFF. In DNA, the CDR3 is TGTGCCAGCAGCCTGGGAGAATACAATGAGCAGTTCTTC.

This clonotype occurred many times. The chain has TRBV6-6 and TRBJ1-1, with a possible D match to TRBD1 (6 bases). Trimming took 2 bases from V and 1 from J, leaving 17 bases between them. The CDR3 has 17 residues. Per the germline V gene, CDR1 is MNHNY and CDR2 is SVGAGI (reference sequence). Here the CDR3 reads CASSYGWGLVKNTEAFF. In DNA form, the CDR3 reads TGTGCCAGCAGTTACGGTTGGGGGCTTGTTAAGAACACTGAAGCTTTCTTT.

J is TRBJ1-2 and V is TRBV6-2 or TRBV6-3; weak D call: TRBD1 (6 bases). From germline, CDR1 is MNHEY and CDR2 SVGEGT. Trimming shortened V by 1 base and J by 0 bases, and 9 bases separated the two germline ends. This CDR3 is 15 amino acids long. CDR3 protein: CASSYFDRTNYGYTF. The CDR3 region has the DNA TGTGCCAGCAGTTACTTCGACAGGACTAACTATGGCTACACCTTC.

The CDR3 is CASSLGLDRGDSPLHF. Here the CDR3 DNA reads TGTGCCAGCAGTTTAGGCCTGGACAGGGGGGATTCACCCCTCCACTTT. V usage is TRBV12-3 or TRBV12-4 and J usage is TRBJ1-6; 10 nucleotides line up with TRBD1. The CDR3 has 16 amino acids. V was pared by 1 base and J by 8 bases, with 5 bases of the junction left unmatched.

This clonotype was counted at least ten times. The genes are TRBV20-1 and TRBJ2-3, with 11 bases that match TRBD2. The CDR3 consists of 16 residues. Germline values: CDR1 DFQATT, CDR2 SNEGSKA (reference sequence). Trimming at V came to 4 bases and at J to 4 bases, leaving 10 bases not matched to a gene. The CDR3 region has the DNA TGCAGTGCTAAAAGCCTACTAGCGGGGGAAGCAGATACGCAGTATTTT. Amino acids: CSAKSLLAGEADTQYF.

The J gene is TRBJ1-2, the V gene TRBV12-3 or TRBV12-4, with no clear D. The length of the CDR3 is 14 residues. V dropped 7 bases and J dropped 1 base, with 13 bases sitting between them. CDR3 nucleotides: TGTGCCAGCATTTCACAGACCGGTAACTATGGCTACACCTTC. Protein: CASISQTGNYGYTF.

This clonotype showed up just a few times. This chain joins TRBV19 and TRBJ2-5, with D tentatively TRBD2 (6 bases). The CDR3 contains 14 residues. Germline V gene data show CDR1 as LNHDA and CDR2 as SQIVND (reference sequence). V was shortened by 4 bases and J by 4 bases, with 13 bases between the two germline ends. As DNA, the CDR3 is TGTGCCAGTAGTAGTCGGAGGGCTTCAGAGACCCAGTACTTC. Its translation: CASSSRRASETQYF. Full variable domain (remainder filled in from reference TRBV19 and TRBJ2-5): DGGITQSPKYLFRKEGQNVTLSCEQNLNHDAMYWYRQDPGQGLRLIYYSQIVNDFQKGDIAEGYSVSREKKESFPLTVTSAQKNPTAFYLCASSSRRASETQYFGPGTRLLVL.

This clonotype appeared a few times. The chain has TRBV29-1 and TRBJ1-1; weak D call: TRBD1 (6 bases). The CDR3 has 12 amino acids. Germline V gene lookup returns CDR1 SQVTM and CDR2 ANQGSEA. Trimming took off 7 bases at V and 5 bases at J, with 14 bases between the two ends. The CDR3 DNA sequence: TGCAGCGCCGAACAGGGAATGACTGAAGCTTTCTTT. Residues: CSAEQGMTEAFF.

The rearrangement joins TRBV24-1 to TRBJ1-1; D ambiguous. V was clipped by 3 bases and J by 1 base, with 5 bases between them. The CDR3 covers 13 residues. CDR1 KGHDR and CDR2 SFDVKD come from the germline V gene. CDR3 in amino acids: CATSDPGNTEAFF. The CDR3 DNA reads as TGTGCCACCAGTGATCCCGGGAACACTGAAGCTTTCTTT.

The chain recombines TRBV5-1 with TRBJ2-1; D tentatively reads TRBD1 or TRBD2 (5 bases each). The V gene's germline CDR1 is SGHRS and CDR2 YFSETQ. The V gene lost 3 bases and the J gene lost 4 bases, with 14 bases spanning the gap. This CDR3 has 15 amino acids. The CDR3: CASSSEGTEYNEQFF. DNA of the CDR3: TGCGCCAGCAGCTCTGAGGGGACCGAGTACAATGAGCAGTTCTTC.